The next 7 T cell receptor beta chains were all read from a single sample in a study of shared clonotypes between healthy human individuals. Method: immunoSEQ multiplex PCR; TCRdb's copy keeps in-frame clones and lacks some. The sample consists of some 1 million clones, 70% to 80% of them appearing once. Sequencing was performed on memory CD4+ T cells sorted from blood. Subset reported: CD45RA-negative fraction. These receptors were taken from a man aged 18 to 29 in good health.

V gene TRBV5-1 combines with J gene TRBJ2-2; D gene uncertain. Per germline, CDR1 SGHRS and CDR2 YFSETQ. V dropped 0 bases and J dropped 8 bases, with 14 bases sitting between them. The CDR3 spans 15 residues. CDR3 nucleotide sequence: TGCGCCAGCAGCTTGGGACTCCCCGATGGAGGGGAGCTGTTTTTT. Its protein is CASSLGLPDGGELFF.

The CDR3 nucleotides are TGCGCCAGCAGCGAGGGTGGGGGGTCAACCTACGAGCAGTACTTC. It translates to CASSEGGGSTYEQYF. The rearrangement joins TRBV5-1 to TRBJ2-7; maybe TRBD2 (6 bases). Per the germline V gene, CDR1 is SGHRS and CDR2 is YFSETQ. The CDR3 is made up of 15 amino acids. Trimming pared 4 bases from V and 2 bases from J, leaving 16 bases between.

A remark on this clone: A much larger clone differs by one base, so this may be a read error. This sample includes further DNA sequences coding for the same CDR3. V is TRBV7-9 and J is TRBJ2-2; D gene unclear. V lost 5 bases and J 4 bases, leaving 2 bases between the germline ends. CDR3 size: 11 residues. Germline V gives CDR1 SEHNR, CDR2 FQNEAQ (reference sequence). CDR3 nucleotide sequence: TGTGCCAGCAGCCCCACCGGGGAGCTGTTTTTT. Protein sequence: CASSPTGELFF.

For this clone: A much larger clonotype is one base distant, so this may be a read error. The same CDR3 arises from other DNA sequences in this sample as well. V usage is TRBV2 and J usage is TRBJ2-2, with TRBD2 identical over 7 bases. The germline CDR1 and CDR2 sequences are SNHLY and FYNNEI. CDR3 length: 17 amino acids. In DNA form, the CDR3 reads TGTGCCAGCAGTGAGGTTAGCGGGTCCCCGGTCGGCGGGGAGCTATTTTTT. As protein: CASSEVSGSPVGGELFF.

This chain uses TRBV19 with TRBJ1-2; D may be TRBD1 (5 bases). The CDR3 is 14 residues long. The V end was cut by 5 bases, the J end by 8 bases, with 18 bases between. Germline CDR1 reads LNHDA; CDR2 reads SQIVND (reference sequence). CDR3 in amino acids: CASSVVGGFGGYTF. DNA of the CDR3: TGTGCCAGTAGTGTCGTCGGGGGGTTTGGGGGCTACACCTTC.

The chain couples TRBV6-1 to TRBJ1-2; a possible D gene is TRBD1 (5 bases). The CDR3 covers 13 residues. From germline, CDR1 is MNHNS and CDR2 SASEGT. The V and J ends lost 7 bases and 8 bases respectively, with 17 bases between them. CDR3 bases: TGTGCCAGCATATTACTTCAGGGCGACGGCTACACCTTC. Protein: CASILLQGDGYTF.

The V gene is TRBV10-3, the J gene TRBJ2-7; 9 bases are a match to TRBD2. The J segment lost 2 bases and the V segment lost 4 bases, leaving 6 bases of the junction unmatched. The CDR3 spans 15 residues. Germline V CDR1 and CDR2: ENHRY, SYGVKD. The CDR3 DNA sequence: TGTGCCATCAGTGGGCCTAGCGGGACCGCCTACGAGCAGTACTTC. Amino acid sequence: CAISGPSGTAYEQYF.